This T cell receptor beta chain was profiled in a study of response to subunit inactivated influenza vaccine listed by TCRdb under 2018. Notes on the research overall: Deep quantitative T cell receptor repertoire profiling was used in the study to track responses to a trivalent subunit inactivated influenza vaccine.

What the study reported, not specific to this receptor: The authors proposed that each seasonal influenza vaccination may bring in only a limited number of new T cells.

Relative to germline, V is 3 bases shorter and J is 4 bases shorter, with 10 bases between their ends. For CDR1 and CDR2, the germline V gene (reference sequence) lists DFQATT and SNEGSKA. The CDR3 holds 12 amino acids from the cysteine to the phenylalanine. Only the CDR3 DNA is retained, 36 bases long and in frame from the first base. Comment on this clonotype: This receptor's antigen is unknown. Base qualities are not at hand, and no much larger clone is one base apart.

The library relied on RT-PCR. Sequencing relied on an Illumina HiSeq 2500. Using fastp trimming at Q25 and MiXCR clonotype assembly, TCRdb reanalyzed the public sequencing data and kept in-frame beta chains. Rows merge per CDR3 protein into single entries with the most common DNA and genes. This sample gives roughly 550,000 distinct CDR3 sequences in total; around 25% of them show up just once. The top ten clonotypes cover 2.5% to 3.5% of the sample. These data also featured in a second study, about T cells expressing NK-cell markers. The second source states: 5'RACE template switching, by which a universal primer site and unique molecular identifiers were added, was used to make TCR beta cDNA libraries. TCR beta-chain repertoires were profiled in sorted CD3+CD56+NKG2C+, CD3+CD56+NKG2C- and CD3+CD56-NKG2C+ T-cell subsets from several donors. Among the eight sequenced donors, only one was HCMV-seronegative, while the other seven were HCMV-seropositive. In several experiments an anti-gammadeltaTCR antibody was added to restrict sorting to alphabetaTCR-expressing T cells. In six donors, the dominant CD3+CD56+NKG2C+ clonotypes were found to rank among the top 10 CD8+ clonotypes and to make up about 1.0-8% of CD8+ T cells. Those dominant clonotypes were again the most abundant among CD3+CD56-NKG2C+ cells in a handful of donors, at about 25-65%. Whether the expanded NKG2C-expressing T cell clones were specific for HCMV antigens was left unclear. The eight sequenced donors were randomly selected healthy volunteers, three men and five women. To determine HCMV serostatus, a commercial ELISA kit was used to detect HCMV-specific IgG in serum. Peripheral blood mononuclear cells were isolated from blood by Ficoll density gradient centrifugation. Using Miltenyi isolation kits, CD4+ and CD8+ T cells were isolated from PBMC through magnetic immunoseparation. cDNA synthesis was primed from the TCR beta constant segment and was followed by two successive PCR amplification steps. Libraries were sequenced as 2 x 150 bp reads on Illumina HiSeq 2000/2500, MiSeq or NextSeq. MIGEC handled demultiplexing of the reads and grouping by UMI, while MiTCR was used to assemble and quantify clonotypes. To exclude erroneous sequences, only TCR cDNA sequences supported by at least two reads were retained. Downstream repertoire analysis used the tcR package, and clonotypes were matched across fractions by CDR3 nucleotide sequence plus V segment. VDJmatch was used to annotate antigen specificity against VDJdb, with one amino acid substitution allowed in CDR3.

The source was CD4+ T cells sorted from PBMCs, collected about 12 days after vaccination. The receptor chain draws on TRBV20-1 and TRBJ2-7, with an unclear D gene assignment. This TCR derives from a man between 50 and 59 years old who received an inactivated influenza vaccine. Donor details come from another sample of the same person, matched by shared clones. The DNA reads TGCAGTGCTAGTATCCAGGCATACGAGCAGTACTTC. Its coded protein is CSASIQAYEQYF.